The subject of this entry is one T cell receptor beta chain. Original handling: Estimation of nucleated cell counts was performed using reference gene primer amplification. Method: immunoSEQ multiplex PCR; TCRdb's copy keeps in-frame clones and lacks some. V and J calls and clone size are given by that table; D and trimming were obtained from the DNA. The table shows about 210,000 clones, with roughly nine tenths occurring only once. The data originate from a study of blood T cell repertoires in COVID-19. Study summary: Acute and convalescent COVID-19 specimens originated in the United States, Italy and Spain. Sources were T cells, B-cell-depleted T cells, or PBMCs; the material itself was cDNA or gDNA.

Germline V CDR1 and CDR2: SGHKS, YYEKEE (reference sequence). The CDR3 covers 14 residues. Trimming cost V 9 bases and J 8 bases, with 23 bases left between them. This receptor was identified in a woman between 70 and 85 years old with acute or convalescent COVID-19. This chain uses TRBV5-5 with TRBJ1-2; tentative D call: TRBD1 (6 bases). Sequenced: peripheral blood. CDR3 in DNA: TGTGCCACCTCAATCGACACAGGTCAGGGGGGCTACACCTTC. It translates to CATSIDTGQGGYTF. Looking up the rest from reference TRBV5-5 and TRBJ1-2 gives the full variable domain: DAGVTQSPTHLIKTRGQQVTLRCSPISGHKSVSWYQQVLGQGPQFIFQYYEKEERGRGNFPDRFSARQFPNYSSELNVNALLLGDSALYLCATSIDTGQGGYTFGSGTRLTVV.